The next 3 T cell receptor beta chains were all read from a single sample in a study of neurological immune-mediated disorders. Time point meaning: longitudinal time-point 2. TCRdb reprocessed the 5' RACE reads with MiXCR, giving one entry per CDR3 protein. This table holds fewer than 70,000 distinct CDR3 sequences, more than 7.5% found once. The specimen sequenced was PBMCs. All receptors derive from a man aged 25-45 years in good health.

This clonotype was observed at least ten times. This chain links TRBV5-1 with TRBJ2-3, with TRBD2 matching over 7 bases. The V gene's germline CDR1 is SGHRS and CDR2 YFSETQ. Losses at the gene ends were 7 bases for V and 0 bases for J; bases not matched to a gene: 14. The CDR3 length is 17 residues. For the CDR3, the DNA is TGCGCCAGCCGACCGTTTCAACTAGCGCCTAGCACAGATACGCAGTATTTT. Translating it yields CASRPFQLAPSTDTQYF.

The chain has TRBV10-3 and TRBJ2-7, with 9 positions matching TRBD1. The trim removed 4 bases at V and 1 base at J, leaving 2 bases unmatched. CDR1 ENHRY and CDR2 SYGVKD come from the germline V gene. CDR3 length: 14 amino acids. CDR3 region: CAISADRGSYEQYF. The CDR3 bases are TGTGCCATCAGTGCGGACAGGGGATCCTACGAGCAGTACTTC.

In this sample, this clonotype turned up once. The DNA of the CDR3 is TGTGCCAGCAGCCAAGAGGTGATTTTTGTTACAAGCTCCTACGAGCAGTACTTC. Amino acids: CASSQEVIFVTSSYEQYF. The chain uses TRBV25-1 and TRBJ2-7; D is ambiguous. The V end was cut by 6 bases, the J end by 0 bases, with 24 bases between. Germline assignment: CDR1 MGHDK and CDR2 SYGVNS. CDR3 length: 18 amino acids.